This passage covers 6 T cell receptor beta chains from one sample sequenced in a study of cytomegalovirus exposure and HLA in healthy donors. The table came from immunoSEQ multiplex PCR; TCRdb's copy has only in-frame clones and leaves some out. This sample has approximately 280,000 clones; 70% to 90% occur once, and the top ten carry around 0.9%. The specimen sequenced was PBMCs. The receptor source for this set is a woman aged 18 to 35 in good health and CMV-seronegative.

The rearrangement uses TRBV6-6 and TRBJ2-7, with 12 bases that match TRBD2. Germline V gene lookup returns CDR1 MNHNY and CDR2 SVGAGI (reference sequence). The V gene end was trimmed by 6 bases and the J gene end by 4 bases; junction bases not matched to a gene: 7. The CDR3 is made up of 15 amino acids. For the CDR3, the DNA is TGTGCCAGCAGGCTAGCGGGAGGGCCGGATTACGAGCAGTACTTC. This codes for CASRLAGGPDYEQYF.

This clone was picked up one time. This chain joins TRBV5-1 and TRBJ2-7, with 8 bases that match TRBD1. CDR1 SGHRS and CDR2 YFSETQ come from the germline V gene. V lost 2 bases to trimming and J lost 0 bases; unmatched junction nucleotides: 4. The CDR3 has 15 amino acids. CDR3 DNA sequence: TGCGCCAGCAGCTTTGGACAGGGCAACTCCTACGAGCAGTACTTC. It yields the protein CASSFGQGNSYEQYF. The entire variable domain, with the rest obtained from reference TRBV5-1 and TRBJ2-7, is as follows: KAGVTQTPRYLIKTRGQQVTLSCSPISGHRSVSWYQQTPGQGLQFLFEYFSETQRNKGNFPGRFSGRQFSNSRSEMNVSTLELGDSALYLCASSFGQGNSYEQYFGPGTRLTVT.

This clone appeared a few times. The V gene is TRBV6-5, the J gene TRBJ2-2, with TRBD2 as a possible D gene (6 bases). The CDR3 runs 15 residues. V was trimmed by 4 bases and J by 4 bases, leaving 13 bases between them. Germline V gene sequence: CDR1 MNHEY, CDR2 SVGAGI. DNA of the CDR3: TGTGCCAGCAGTTCCACCGGGACTTTCACCGGGGAGCTGTTTTTT. Translated: CASSSTGTFTGELFF.

The chain has TRBV27 and TRBJ2-1, with 14 positions matching TRBD2. The CDR3 contains 17 residues. The ends lost 1 base at V and 5 bases at J; junction bases unmatched: 4. Per germline, CDR1 MNHEY and CDR2 SMNVEV (reference sequence). CDR3 coding DNA: TGTGCCAGCAGTTTATTCCAGACTAGCGGGAGGGACAATGAGCAGTTCTTC. Translation: CASSLFQTSGRDNEQFF.

The rearrangement joins TRBV4-3 to TRBJ2-1; TRBD1 aligns across 10 bases. Germline V gives CDR1 LGHNA, CDR2 YSLEER. The CDR3 contains 15 residues. The trim removed 1 base at V and 7 bases at J, leaving 4 bases unmatched. The CDR3 loop is CASSQATGGRNEQFF. In nucleotides, the CDR3 is TGCGCCAGCAGCCAAGCGACAGGGGGCCGGAATGAGCAGTTCTTC.

The CDR3 sequence is CASIQGPSQETQYF. Here the CDR3 DNA reads TGTGCCAGCATTCAGGGCCCTTCCCAAGAGACCCAGTACTTC. J is TRBJ2-5 and V is TRBV6-5; perhaps TRBD1 as D (5 bases). Trimming left V 7 bases short and J 1 base short, with 13 bases between. The CDR3 runs 14 residues. Germline V gene lookup returns CDR1 MNHEY and CDR2 SVGAGI.